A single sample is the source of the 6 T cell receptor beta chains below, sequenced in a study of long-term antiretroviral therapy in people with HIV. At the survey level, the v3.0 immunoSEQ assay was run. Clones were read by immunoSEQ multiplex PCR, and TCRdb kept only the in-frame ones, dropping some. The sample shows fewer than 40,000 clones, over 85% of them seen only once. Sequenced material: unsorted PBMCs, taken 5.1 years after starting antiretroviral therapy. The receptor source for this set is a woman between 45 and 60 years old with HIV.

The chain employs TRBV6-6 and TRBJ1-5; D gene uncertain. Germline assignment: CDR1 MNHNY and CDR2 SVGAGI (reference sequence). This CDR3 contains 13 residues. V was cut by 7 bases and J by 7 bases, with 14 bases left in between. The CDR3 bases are TGTGCCAGCAATTTACAGTCAAGCCAGCCCCAGCATTTT. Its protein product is CASNLQSSQPQHF.

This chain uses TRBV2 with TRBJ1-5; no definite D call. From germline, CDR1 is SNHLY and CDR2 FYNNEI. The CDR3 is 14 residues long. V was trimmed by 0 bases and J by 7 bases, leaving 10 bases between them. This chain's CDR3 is CASSEASQAQPQHF. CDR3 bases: TGTGCCAGCAGTGAAGCGTCGCAGGCCCAGCCCCAGCATTTT. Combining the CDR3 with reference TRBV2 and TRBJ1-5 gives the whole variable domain EPEVTQTPSHQVTQMGQEVILRCVPISNHLYFYWYRQILGQKVEFLVSFYNNEISEKSEIFDDQFSVERPDGSNFTLKIRSTKLEDSAMYFCASSEASQAQPQHFGDGTRLSIL.

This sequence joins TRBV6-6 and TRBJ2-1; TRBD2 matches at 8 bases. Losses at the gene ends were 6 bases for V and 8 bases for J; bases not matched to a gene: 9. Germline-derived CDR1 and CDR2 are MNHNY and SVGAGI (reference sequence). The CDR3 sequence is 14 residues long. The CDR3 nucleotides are TGTGCCAGCAGGCCCGGGAGGGCCGGCGATGAGCAGTTCTTC. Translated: CASRPGRAGDEQFF.

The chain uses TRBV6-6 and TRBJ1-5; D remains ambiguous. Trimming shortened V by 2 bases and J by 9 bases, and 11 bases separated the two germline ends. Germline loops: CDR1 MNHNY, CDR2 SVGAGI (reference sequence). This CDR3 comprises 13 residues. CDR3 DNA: TGTGCCAGCAGTTACAGCCGAGGGTGGCCCCAGCATTTT. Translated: CASSYSRGWPQHF.

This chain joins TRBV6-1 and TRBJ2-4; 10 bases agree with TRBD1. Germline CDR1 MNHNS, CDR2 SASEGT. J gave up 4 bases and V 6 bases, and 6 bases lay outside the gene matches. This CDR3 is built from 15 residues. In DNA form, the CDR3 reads TGTGCCAGCAGCGGACAGGGGGGAGGTAAAAACATTCAGTACTTC. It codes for CASSGQGGGKNIQYF.

CDR3 sequence reads: CASSGQGTGENTIYF. The CDR3 region has the DNA TGTGCCAGCAGTGGGCAGGGGACAGGGGAAAACACCATATATTTT. The V gene is TRBV21-1, the J gene TRBJ1-3; the table gives TRBD1 as D, unverified against the DNA. TRBV21-1 constitutes a pseudogene. The CDR3 loop spans 15 amino acids.